This T cell receptor beta chain was sequenced in a study of CD8+ T cells in alopecia areata. Turning to the study itself: Affected scalp percentage set treated patients' severity scores. Study-level points and caveats: Scalp clonality and expanded CD8+ clones among the top 100 fell significantly with tofacitinib.

Germline-derived CDR1 and CDR2 are PRHDT and FYEKMQ (reference sequence). V was trimmed by 3 bases and J by 2 bases, leaving 13 bases between them. The CDR3 spans 15 residues. Comments on this clone: The antigen is not known.

Sample treatment: oral pan-JAK inhibitor, 5-10 mg twice daily. Sequencing relied on a cDNA template that was reverse transcribed from extracted RNA. The method was immunoSEQ multiplex PCR; TCRdb's version includes in-frame clones alone and lacks a portion of them. Among tens of thousands of clones listed, roughly 50% were seen once. The sample in question was CD8+ T cells sorted from blood, obtained at approximately week 37, from a patient treated with tofacitinib. The origin of this receptor is a human donor with alopecia areata. The V and J genes are TRBV13 and TRBJ2-5; D is uncertain. The CDR3 DNA follows: TGTGCCAGCAGCTTTAATTCCCGCGGACAAGAGACCCAGTACTTC. This sequence encodes CASSFNSRGQETQYF.